The 15 T cell receptor beta chains reported below all come from one sample, sequenced in a study of blood T cell repertoires in COVID-19. Measured with immunoSEQ multiplex PCR; TCRdb has only the in-frame clones, and not every one. The table shows tens of thousands of clones, with approximately 86% occurring only once. The sample comprised peripheral blood. The receptors here all came from a man aged 70-80 years with acute or convalescent COVID-19.

The chain is built from TRBV25-1 and TRBJ1-2; 7 bases fit TRBD1. V gave up 3 bases and J gave up 5 bases; unmatched junction bases: 9. The CDR3 is made up of 15 amino acids. CDR1 is MGHDK, CDR2 SYGVNS, per germline. The CDR3 DNA follows: TGTGCCAGCAGTGAGGGCTCAGGGGGGCATTATGGCTACACCTTC. Translated, it gives CASSEGSGGHYGYTF.

This chain uses TRBV3-1 (or the pseudogene TRBV3-2) with TRBJ1-2, with a tentative D call TRBD1 (5 bases). The V end was cut by 4 bases, the J end by 4 bases, with 10 bases between. The CDR3 length is 13 residues. The germline gives CDR1 LGHDT, CDR2 YNNKEL (reference sequence). DNA for the CDR3: TGTGCCAGCAGCCCCGTCAGGGCCTATGGCTACACCTTC. It yields the protein CASSPVRAYGYTF.

CDR3 amino acids: CASHAQGLAAGNEQFF. The CDR3 DNA is TGTGCCAGCCATGCCCAGGGACTAGCGGCAGGCAATGAGCAGTTCTTC. The chain employs TRBV5-4 and TRBJ2-1; TRBD2 agrees at 11 bases. Germline assignment: CDR1 SGHNT and CDR2 YYREEE (reference sequence). The trim removed 7 bases at V and 6 bases at J, leaving 12 bases unmatched. The CDR3 totals 16 residues.

The chain carries TRBV6-5 and TRBJ2-4; 7 positions match TRBD1. Germline V gene sequence: CDR1 MNHEY, CDR2 SVGAGI. The length of the CDR3 is 15 residues. Trimming cost V 6 bases and J 8 bases; bases outside gene matches: 13. Here the CDR3 DNA reads TGTGCCAGCAGCAACCCCCGTTGGGACAGTGACATTCAGTACTTC. Its protein product is CASSNPRWDSDIQYF.

This rearrangement joins TRBV5-1 to TRBJ2-5; D possibly corresponds to TRBD2 (6 bases). This CDR3 spans 15 amino acids. Per germline, CDR1 SGHRS and CDR2 YFSETQ. V was cut by 6 bases and J by 8 bases, with 23 bases left in between. CDR3 bases: TGCGCCAGCACCTGGGGGGAGCGGATTCGGGAAACCCAGTACTTC. Translated: CASTWGERIRETQYF.

The CDR3 reads CASSFSRVYEQYF. Written as DNA, the CDR3 is TGTGCCAGCAGCTTCTCCAGGGTCTACGAGCAGTACTTC. The chain joins TRBV11-2 to TRBJ2-7, with a tentative D call TRBD1 (5 bases). V was pared by 3 bases and J by 3 bases, with 9 bases between. The CDR3 loop spans 13 amino acids. Germline CDR1 SGHAT, CDR2 FQNNGV.

The gene calls are TRBV18 and TRBJ2-2, with D maybe TRBD2 (5 bases). Trimming pared 6 bases from V and 3 bases from J, leaving 14 bases between. CDR1 is KGHSH, CDR2 LQKENI, per germline. The CDR3 has 15 amino acids. The CDR3 spells CASSFFSADTGELFF. CDR3 DNA: TGTGCCAGCTCCTTCTTTAGCGCCGACACCGGGGAGCTGTTTTTT.

The J gene is TRBJ1-4, the V gene TRBV5-6; no clear D. Trimming stripped 3 bases from V and 8 bases from J, with 11 bases between. This CDR3 comprises 13 residues. The germline CDR1 and CDR2 sequences are SGHDT and YYEEEE. The CDR3 loop reads CASSSREGEKLFF. CDR3 nucleotide sequence: TGTGCCAGCAGCTCGCGGGAAGGCGAAAAACTGTTTTTT.

The chain carries TRBV20-1 and TRBJ2-1; D possibly corresponds to TRBD1 (7 bases). This CDR3 has 13 residues. Deletions cut 3 bases from V and 10 bases from J, with 16 bases between. CDR1 DFQATT and CDR2 SNEGSKA come from the germline V gene (reference sequence). The CDR3 sequence is CSASQGGLGEQFF. For the CDR3, the DNA is TGCAGTGCTAGTCAGGGGGGTCTGGGGGAGCAGTTCTTC.

This chain joins TRBV29-1 and TRBJ1-2; 7 bases match TRBD1. Losses at the gene ends were 0 bases for V and 6 bases for J; bases not matched to a gene: 1. Germline assignment: CDR1 SQVTM and CDR2 ANQGSEA. The length of the CDR3 is 12 residues. CDR3 nucleotide sequence: TGCAGCGTTGAAGATGGGACAGATGGCTACACCTTC. As protein: CSVEDGTDGYTF.

The chain employs TRBV19 and TRBJ1-2; 7 positions agree with TRBD1. CDR1 LNHDA and CDR2 SQIVND come from the germline V gene (reference sequence). With V trimmed by 7 bases and J by 4 bases, 12 bases remained unmatched. There are 15 residues in the CDR3. The CDR3 coding sequence is TGTGCCAGTACCCAGCTTCAGGGGGGAGGCTATGGCTACACCTTC. Translated, it gives CASTQLQGGGYGYTF.

The genes are TRBV6-5 and TRBJ1-1, with D unclear. V lost 5 bases and J lost 4, with 8 bases in between. The germline gives CDR1 MNHEY, CDR2 SVGAGI. The CDR3 is 12 amino acids. The CDR3 DNA sequence: TGTGCCAGCAGTAGAGGCGGCACTGAAGCTTTCTTT. Its protein product is CASSRGGTEAFF.

J is TRBJ2-4 and V is TRBV27, with D perhaps TRBD1 (6 bases). The length of the CDR3 is 16 residues. V gave up 5 bases and J gave up 2 bases, with 16 bases separating them. Germline CDR1 is MNHEY and CDR2 is SMNVEV (reference sequence). The CDR3 sequence: CASSPLPQGTKNIQYF. The CDR3 DNA follows: TGTGCCAGCAGTCCTCTCCCCCAGGGGACCAAAAACATTCAGTACTTC.

The genes are TRBV5-6 and TRBJ2-1; 9 nucleotides line up with TRBD1. CDR1 and CDR2 (germline): SGHDT, YYEEEE. With 4 bases clipped from V and 7 bases from J, the junction kept 9 bases outside the gene matches. The CDR3 covers 15 residues. CDR3 protein: CASSAGTGKGNEQFF. The CDR3 DNA reads TGTGCCAGCAGCGCCGGGACAGGGAAAGGGAATGAGCAGTTCTTC.

The J gene is TRBJ1-2, the V gene TRBV10-3, with 7 bases lining up with TRBD1. The J segment lost 3 bases and the V segment lost 8 bases, leaving 9 bases of the junction unmatched. The CDR3 is 14 amino acids. Germline lookup yields CDR1 ENHRY and CDR2 SYGVKD. DNA for the CDR3: TGTGCCATCGCCGACCCCAGGGGGGACTATGGCTACACCTTC. As protein: CAIADPRGDYGYTF.